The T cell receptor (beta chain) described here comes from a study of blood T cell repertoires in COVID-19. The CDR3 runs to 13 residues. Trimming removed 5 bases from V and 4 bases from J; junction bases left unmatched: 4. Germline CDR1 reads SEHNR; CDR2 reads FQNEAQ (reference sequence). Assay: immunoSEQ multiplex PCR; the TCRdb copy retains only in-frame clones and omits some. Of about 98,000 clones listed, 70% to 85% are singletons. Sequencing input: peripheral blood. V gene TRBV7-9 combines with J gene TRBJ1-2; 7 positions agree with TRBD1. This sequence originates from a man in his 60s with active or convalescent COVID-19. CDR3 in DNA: TGTGCCAGCAGCCCAGGGGGTGTCTATGGCTACACCTTC. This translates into CASSPGGVYGYTF.